This note documents a single TCR beta chain sequence. Its antigen is currently unknown. This record belongs to a study of Graves' ophthalmopathy and Graves' hyperthyroidism. Regarding the study as a whole: Predictions made by the model for ophthalmopathy progression reached approximately 70% sensitivity and almost 75% specificity.

This CDR3 comprises 15 residues. The V end lost 2 bases, the J end lost 3 bases, and 11 bases lay between the germline ends. Germline assignment: CDR1 MNHNY and CDR2 SVGAGI (reference sequence). Disease in donors with ophthalmopathy had moderate-to-severe activity, CAS ≥3, NOSPECS ≥4 and under 3 months' duration. Physicians reached a diagnosis by relying on clinical symptoms, serum thyroxine, TRAb, thyroid ultrasound and orbital computed tomography. PBMCs stemmed from 9 to 10 ml of fresh peripheral blood. Amplified material comprised TCR beta CDR3 regions derived from RNA transcripts. RT-PCR with HTBI primers came first, then second-round multiplex PCR. TCRdb re-derived calls from the multiplex PCR reads in MiXCR, one entry per CDR3 protein. The sample holds hundreds of thousands of distinct CDR3 sequences, approximately 40% seen once.

The chain has TRBV6-6 and TRBJ1-5; D unresolved. Material: peripheral blood. This sequence was found in an adult man with Graves' ophthalmopathy. The DNA of the CDR3 is TGTGCCAGCAGTTACGTCCAGGCGATCAATCAGCCCCAGCATTTT. Its protein product is CASSYVQAINQPQHF.